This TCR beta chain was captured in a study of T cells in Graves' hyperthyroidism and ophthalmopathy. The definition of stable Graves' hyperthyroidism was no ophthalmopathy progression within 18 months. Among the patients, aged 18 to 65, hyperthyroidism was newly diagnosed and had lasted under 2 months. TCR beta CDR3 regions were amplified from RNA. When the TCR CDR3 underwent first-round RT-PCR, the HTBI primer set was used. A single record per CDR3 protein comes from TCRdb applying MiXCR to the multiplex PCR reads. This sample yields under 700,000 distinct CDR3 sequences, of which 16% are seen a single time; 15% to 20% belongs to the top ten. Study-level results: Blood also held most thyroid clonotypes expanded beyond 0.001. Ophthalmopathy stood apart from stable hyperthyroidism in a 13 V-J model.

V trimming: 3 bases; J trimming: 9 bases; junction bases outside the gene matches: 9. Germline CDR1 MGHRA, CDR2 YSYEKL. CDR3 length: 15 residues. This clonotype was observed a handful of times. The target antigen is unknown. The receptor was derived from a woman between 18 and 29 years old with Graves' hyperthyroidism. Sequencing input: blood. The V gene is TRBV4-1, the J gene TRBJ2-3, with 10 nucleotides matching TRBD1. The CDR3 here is CASSQPGQGKGTQYF. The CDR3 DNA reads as TGCGCCAGCAGCCAGCCGGGACAGGGGAAGGGCACGCAGTATTTT.